The entry below describes one T cell receptor (beta chain). CDR3 length: 15 amino acids. Trimming left V 2 bases short and J 6 bases short, with 14 bases between. Germline lookup yields CDR1 MNHEY and CDR2 SMNVEV (reference sequence). The data stem from a study of CD8 T cells in Susac syndrome. Random hexamers were used to reverse transcribe roughly 0.5 to 1 ug of RNA. TCRdb recomputed calls from the immunoSEQ multiplex PCR reads with MiXCR, one row per CDR3 protein. The table shows 250,000 to 300,000 distinct CDR3 sequences, with approximately 90% occurring only once. The rearrangement joins TRBV27 to TRBJ2-1; D gene unclear. The sample was CD8+ T cells from PBMCs. This receptor was obtained from a human donor with multiple sclerosis. The CDR3 bases are TGTGCCAGCAGTTTAGTTAGCTCCACTTCCAATGAGCAGTTCTTC. Translated: CASSLVSSTSNEQFF.